This TCR beta chain is from a study of cytomegalovirus exposure and HLA in healthy donors. Findings of the study overall: According to a later analysis, donors in an Asian-associated ancestry cluster reportedly had fewer N-insertions than the roughly 670-donor mean. An assumption of roughly uniform sequencing depth across donors underlay the presence/absence analyses. Previously analyzed data showed that most TCR beta V segments were productive at a frequency of about 87% or about 30%.

Germline CDR1 and CDR2: ENHRY and SYGVKD. CDR3 length: 16 residues. The J segment lost 0 bases and the V segment lost 6 bases, leaving 8 bases of the junction unmatched. Primers for the PCR totalled 60 Vbeta and 13 Jbeta. Assay: immunoSEQ multiplex PCR; the TCRdb copy retains only in-frame clones and omits some. The table has more than 95,000 clones, roughly 74% seen once. This clone was found a few times. The antigen is not known. The gene calls are TRBV10-3 and TRBJ1-1; 9 bases are a match to TRBD1. The sample comprised PBMCs. The clonotype originates from a woman in her 50s in good health and CMV-seropositive. DNA of the CDR3: TGTGCCATCAGCAGGACAGGGGCGAGTGTGAACACTGAAGCTTTCTTT. Protein product: CAISRTGASVNTEAFF.